One and the same sample provided the 7 T cell receptor beta chains below, sequenced in a study of CD8 T cells in Susac syndrome. RNA amounts of about 0.5 to 1 ug underwent reverse transcription with random hexamers. TCRdb itself ran the immunoSEQ multiplex PCR reads through MiXCR, one entry per CDR3 protein. Of around 280,000 distinct CDR3 sequences listed, 70% to 90% are singletons. The specimen sequenced was CD8+ T cells from PBMCs. The receptors were gathered from a human donor with multiple sclerosis.

This chain connects TRBV28 to TRBJ1-5; a weak D match, TRBD1 (5 bases). This CDR3 has 16 amino acids. Per the germline V gene, CDR1 is MDHEN and CDR2 is SYDVKM. V lost 7 bases and J lost 0, with 16 bases in between. DNA for the CDR3: TGTGCCAGCACTCTGCTGGGGCATCTTAGCAATCAGCCCCAGCATTTT. This translates into CASTLLGHLSNQPQHF.

The rearrangement links TRBV27 to TRBJ1-2, with D possibly being TRBD1 (5 bases). V was clipped by 5 bases and J by 8 bases, with 15 bases between them. The CDR3 runs 13 residues. CDR1 is MNHEY, CDR2 SMNVEV, per germline (reference sequence). The CDR3 here is CASSQGIFGGYTF. The DNA for the CDR3 is TGTGCCAGCAGTCAGGGAATCTTCGGCGGCTACACCTTC.

The V gene is TRBV6-1, the J gene TRBJ2-1; a weak D match, TRBD2 (5 bases). This CDR3 has 16 amino acids. Trimming removed 7 bases at V and 1 base at J, with 17 bases between. Germline V gives CDR1 MNHNS, CDR2 SASEGT. The chain's CDR3 is CASTLINSGSYNEQFF. In DNA form, the CDR3 reads TGTGCCAGCACTCTAATAAATTCGGGGTCCTACAATGAGCAGTTCTTC.

This chain joins TRBV5-4 and TRBJ2-7; a weak D match, TRBD1 (6 bases). Looked up from germline, CDR1 is SGHNT and CDR2 is YYREEE (reference sequence). V was shortened by 6 bases and J by 5 bases, with 9 bases between the two germline ends. The length of the CDR3 is 11 residues. CDR3 region: CASMRGNEQYF. As DNA, the CDR3 is TGTGCCAGCATGAGGGGGAACGAGCAGTACTTC.

In DNA form, the CDR3 reads TGTGCCAGCAGTGACTTAACGGGCCCTAGCACAGATACGCAGTATTTT. Translated, it gives CASSDLTGPSTDTQYF. V usage is TRBV6-1 and J usage is TRBJ2-3; D ambiguous. CDR1 MNHNS and CDR2 SASEGT come from the germline V gene. The CDR3 covers 16 residues. Trimming took 3 bases from V and 0 from J, leaving 13 bases between them.

The V gene is TRBV2, the J gene TRBJ1-1; D may be TRBD1 (5 bases). V was cut by 8 bases and J by 1 base, with 17 bases left in between. Germline V gives CDR1 SNHLY, CDR2 FYNNEI. The CDR3 extends over 15 amino acids. The CDR3 DNA reads TGTGCCAGCCCTGGAGGGGAGGTGTGGAACACTGAAGCTTTCTTT. Its protein product is CASPGGEVWNTEAFF. Full variable domain (remainder filled in from reference TRBV2 and TRBJ1-1): EPEVTQTPSHQVTQMGQEVILRCVPISNHLYFYWYRQILGQKVEFLVSFYNNEISEKSEIFDDQFSVERPDGSNFTLKIRSTKLEDSAMYFCASPGGEVWNTEAFFGQGTRLTVV.

This clonotype was detected ten times or more. The CDR3 spells CASSLVSYEQYF. CDR3 DNA sequence: TGTGCCAGCAGCTTAGTCTCCTACGAGCAGTACTTC. This chain links TRBV11-2 with TRBJ2-7, with D unresolved. Germline CDR1 and CDR2: SGHAT and FQNNGV. The CDR3 totals 12 residues. V was cut by 1 base and J by 0 bases, with 1 base left in between.